This TCR beta chain was identified in a study of early T cells in non-severe SARS-CoV-2 infection (dated by TCRdb to the early 2020s). Study-level background: TCR sequencing used bulk RNA from unsorted whole blood, so alpha and beta chains could not be paired.

From V the trimming removes 6 bases and from J it removes 2 bases, while the gene matches leave 3 bases of the junction unaccounted for. From its cysteine to its phenylalanine, the CDR3 spans 13 amino acids. Only the CDR3 portion is preserved as DNA: 39 bases, with reading frame beginning at the first base. Via the germline V gene, CDR1 is MGHDK and CDR2 SYGVNS. This was a case-control study nested in a cohort of healthcare workers in London, UK, who had nasopharyngeal swab PCR tests and blood samples taken every week. Healthcare workers were enrolled in the week of the UK lockdown, from 23 to 31 March 2020, and were followed every week for up to roughly 16 weeks. This clonotype was counted a few times. It lacks a known antigen. Base qualities are not provided; no much larger clone lies one nucleotide away. Overall study outcomes, separate from this receptor: VDJdb matching was skewed toward anti-spike CD8 responses and likely underestimated virus-specific expansions by missing private and CD4 specificities.

Library preparation was by 5' RACE. The sample was run on a NextSeq 500. In the TCR library protocol, unique molecular identifiers were attached to individual cDNA molecules to correct for PCR bias and sequencing error. Sequencing covered both TCR alpha and beta chains, and within each sample the abundances of alpha and beta sequences were tightly co-correlated. The paper's data handling went like this. Decombinator V4 was used to annotate TCR sequences for V gene, J gene and CDR3. TCRs were defined as expanded if a significant change between any two time points was detected under a Poisson model with p below 0.0001. TCR abundances were normalised to the total number of TCRs sequenced per sample and were expressed as counts per million. TRAV1-2 paired with TRAJ12, TRAJ20 or TRAJ33 defined MAIT TCRs, while TRAV10 paired with TRAJ18 defined iNKT TCRs. A search of VDJdb, accessed on 1 November 2021, was run for TCRs annotated to CMV, EBV and SARS-CoV-2, with TCRs annotated for multiple antigens excluded. TCRdb's own reprocessing of the public reads used fastp at Q25 and MiXCR and kept productive beta chains. Merged by CDR3 protein, the rows form single entries marked with the most common genes and DNA. The V and J calls and clone size come from TCRdb's table, not from the authors' own analysis. For this sample there are some 21,000 distinct CDR3 sequences; roughly 5% appear just once. About 10% of the sample is in the top ten clones.

The sequence joins TRBV25-1 to TRBJ2-7, and 8 junction bases match TRBD2. What was sequenced was whole blood. This receptor was identified in an adult who was a healthcare worker with PCR-confirmed SARS-CoV-2 infection or an uninfected control (not recorded which). The CDR3 here reads CASRPGLAYEQYF. The base sequence is TGTGCCAGCAGGCCGGGACTAGCCTACGAGCAGTACTTC.